The 32 T cell receptor beta chains presented below share a single source sample, sequenced in a study of tumor-infiltrating lymphocytes in primary liver carcinoma. Synthesis of TCR beta cDNA was carried out from approximately 470 ng total RNA with a constant-region primer. Three nested multiplex PCR rounds of slightly modified ARM-PCR generated TCR beta libraries. A C-beta reverse primer and TRBV1-TRBV30 forward primers served in each of the first two PCR rounds, at around 10 cycles apiece. TCRdb re-called the multiplex PCR reads with MiXCR, one entry per CDR3 protein. The sample has fewer than 200,000 distinct CDR3 sequences, roughly 80% seen once; the top ten hold roughly 20%. Starting material for RNA and DNA co-extraction consisted of about 19-32 mg of unsorted bulk tissue. The specimen was tumor tissue from primary liver carcinoma. The origin of the receptors is a man in his forties with primary liver carcinoma and hepatitis B virus infection.

Concerning this clonotype itself: Being one base from a much bigger clone, this may be a read error. The chain joins TRBV5-1 to TRBJ2-7, with D perhaps matching TRBD1 (6 bases). The CDR3 runs 16 residues. Germline loops: CDR1 SGHRS, CDR2 YFSETQ. CDR3 sequence (DNA): TGCGCCAGCAGCGATGACGTCGACAGGTTGTACTACGAGCAGAACTTC. Its translation is CASSDDVDRLYYEQNF.

This chain uses TRBV5-5 with TRBJ2-7; D not certain. Trimming stripped 6 bases from V and 4 bases from J, with 14 bases between. The germline V gene encodes CDR1 SGHKS and CDR2 YYEKEE (reference sequence). This CDR3 spans 13 amino acids. The DNA for the CDR3 is TGTGCCAGCAACTTACCAATGGGGTACGAGCAGTACTTC. Protein sequence: CASNLPMGYEQYF. The full variable domain, rest sourced from reference TRBV5-5 and TRBJ2-7, is DAGVTQSPTHLIKTRGQQVTLRCSPISGHKSVSWYQQVLGQGPQFIFQYYEKEERGRGNFPDRFSARQFPNYSSELNVNALLLGDSALYLCASNLPMGYEQYFGPGTRLTVT.

This clonotype was counted at least ten times. CDR3 in DNA: TGTGCCAGCAGCTTGGGGGTGTACTCTGGGGCCAACGTCCTGACTTTC. Protein product: CASSLGVYSGANVLTF. The chain links TRBV5-5 to TRBJ2-6; D ambiguous. Germline CDR1 is SGHKS and CDR2 is YYEKEE (reference sequence). Between the trimmed V and J ends, which lost 0 bases and 0 bases, there was a span of 7 bases. This CDR3 has 16 amino acids.

With regard to this clonotype: At one boundary the junction diverges from the germline segment, which might be a read error. The chain is built from TRBV5-8 and TRBJ1-5; TRBD1 is a possible D gene (5 bases). The V gene's germline CDR1 is SGHTS and CDR2 YDEGEE. CDR3 size: 18 residues. CDR3 in amino acids: CASSLFGTADYSNQPQHF. Here the CDR3 DNA reads TGTGCCAGCAGCTTGTTCGGGACGGCCGACTATAGCAATCAGCCCCAACATTTT.

This clonotype showed up just a few times. A read error may explain this, as a much larger clone is one base away. This rearrangement joins TRBV5-1 to TRBJ2-1; D possibly uses TRBD1 or TRBD2 (5 bases each). Trimming took 5 bases from V and 5 from J, leaving 17 bases between them. This CDR3 has 15 amino acids. The germline CDR1 and CDR2 sequences are SGHRS and YFSETQ. The CDR3 reads CASRETGRNNNEQFF. CDR3 nucleotides: TGCGCCAGCAGAGAGACGGGGCGGAACAACAATGAGCAGTTCTTC.

Regarding this clonotype: One end of the junction varies from germline; a read error may be responsible. The rearrangement uses TRBV5-6 and TRBJ1-2; weak D call: TRBD1 (6 bases). The CDR3 covers 16 residues. The germline gives CDR1 SGHDT, CDR2 YYEEEE. CDR3 residues: CASSCRDRNVNYGYTF. The CDR3 nucleotides are TGTGCCAGCAGCTGCCGCGACAGGAACGTCAACTATGGCTATACCTTC.

As to this clonotype: An end of the junction does not agree with germline; a read error may underlie this. The chain recombines TRBV29-1 with TRBJ2-7; D is uncertain. Germline V lookup: CDR1 SQVTM, CDR2 ANQGSEA. The CDR3 sequence is 14 residues long. CDR3 coding DNA: TGCATCGTTGAGACGGTACACCCAACCTACGAGCAGTACTTC. Protein: CIVETVHPTYEQYF.

Comment on this clonotype: A junction end diverges from the germline sequence, so it may reflect a read error. The J gene is TRBJ1-2, the V gene TRBV6-5, with D unresolved. Per the germline V gene, CDR1 is MNHEY and CDR2 is SVGAGI. The CDR3 spans 13 residues. CDR3 in DNA: TGTGTCAGCAGTTACGGAAGTAACTATAGCTACACCTTC. It yields the protein CVSSYGSNYSYTF.

This clonotype showed up just once. The chain couples TRBV7-8 to TRBJ2-2; D gene uncertain. The CDR3 runs 15 residues. Germline V gene sequence: CDR1 SGHVS, CDR2 FQNEAQ. V was clipped by 1 base and J by 9 bases, with 15 bases between them. DNA for the CDR3: TGTGCCAGCAGCTTAGTACATCAGAATACCCGGGAGCTGTTTTTT. Protein product: CASSLVHQNTRELFF.

In regard to this clonotype: One junction end disagrees with the germline gene, perhaps due to a read error. This chain joins TRBV29-1 and TRBJ2-1, with 15 bases identical to TRBD2. Germline V gene sequence: CDR1 SQVTM, CDR2 ANQGSEA. This CDR3 spans 16 amino acids. As DNA, the CDR3 is TGCGGCGTTGAACCGTCTGGGACTAGCGGGAGGAATGAGCAGTTCTTC. Translation gives CGVEPSGTSGRNEQFF.

To note about this clonotype: The junction departs from the called germline gene at one end, perhaps through a read error. The CDR3 DNA sequence: TGCAACGTTGAGCCCGACAGGGGGCGGCAAGATACCCAGTACTTC. Translation: CNVEPDRGRQDTQYF. The J gene is TRBJ2-5, the V gene TRBV29-1, with 10 bases that match TRBD1. The CDR3 runs 15 residues. The germline gives CDR1 SQVTM, CDR2 ANQGSEA.

A word on this clonotype: A read error may be the cause here, since a much bigger clone is one base away. The chain recombines TRBV28 with TRBJ2-5, with a weak D call TRBD2 (6 bases). There are 14 residues in the CDR3. Germline CDR1 reads MDHEN; CDR2 reads SYDVKM. Trimming shortened V by 6 bases and J by 6 bases, and 17 bases separated the two germline ends. The CDR3 DNA is TGTGCCAGCAGATTAGCGGAGGGCCAGAAGACCCAGTACTTC. It specifies CASRLAEGQKTQYF.

V is TRBV29-1 and J is TRBJ2-3, with D uncertain. Germline CDR1 SQVTM, CDR2 ANQGSEA. With 6 bases removed from V and 7 bases from J, the gap between germline ends came to 20 bases. CDR3 size: 14 residues. CDR3 in DNA: TGCAGCGTCTCCGTGACGGCCCAAAGAAATACGCAGTATTTT. Translated, it gives CSVSVTAQRNTQYF.

Concerning this clonotype itself: Given the absence of the conserved phenylalanine or tryptophan at the CDR3 end, a read error is likely. V usage is TRBV7-9 and J usage is TRBJ2-5; 10 bases match TRBD1. The CDR3 consists of 15 residues. Germline CDR1 SEHNR, CDR2 FQNEAQ (reference sequence). This CDR3 reads CVSSFWTGGEETQYY. CDR3 in DNA: TGTGTCAGCAGCTTCTGGACAGGGGGAGAAGAGACCCAGTACTAC.

On this clonotype: A read error is likely, as this CDR3 ends without the conserved phenylalanine or tryptophan. The V gene is TRBV9, the J gene TRBJ2-2; either TRBD1 or TRBD2 may supply D (6 bases each). The CDR3 consists of 16 residues. CDR1 and CDR2 from the germline V gene are SGDLS and YYNGEE. The CDR3 coding sequence is TGTGCCAGCAGCCTCCGCAATTACCTCGGGGGCGGGAAGCTGTTTCTT. Its protein product is CASSLRNYLGGGKLFL.

On this clonotype: One end of the junction fails to match germline, which may point to a read error. J is TRBJ2-2 and V is TRBV5-1, with D perhaps matching TRBD2 (5 bases). Germline V lookup: CDR1 SGHRS, CDR2 YFSETQ. The CDR3 sequence is 16 residues long. DNA for the CDR3: TGCACCAGCAGCTTCAGTCCTAGCACGGACACCGGGGAGCTGTTTTTT. Encoded protein: CTSSFSPSTDTGELFF.

This chain uses TRBV30 with TRBJ1-1, with D hard to call. Trimming left V 0 bases short and J 11 bases short, with 16 bases between. This CDR3 comprises 13 residues. Germline V gives CDR1 GTSNPN, CDR2 SVGIG (reference sequence). As DNA, the CDR3 is TGTGCCTGGAGTGTAAAGGGAAGTAAAGAGGCTTTCTTT. Its protein product is CAWSVKGSKEAFF.

Of note for this clonotype: One end of the junction does not line up with germline, which may come from a read error. This rearrangement joins TRBV6-6 to TRBJ1-2; TRBD1 is a possible D gene (6 bases). The CDR3 is 14 amino acids. CDR1 MNHNY and CDR2 SVGAGI come from the germline V gene (reference sequence). DNA for the CDR3: TGCGCCAGCAGACAACCGGACAGCTTCTATGGCTACACCTTC. Translating gives CASRQPDSFYGYTF.

V is TRBV6-6 and J is TRBJ2-1; no reliable D call. This CDR3 comprises 15 residues. Deletions cut 5 bases from V and 0 bases from J, with 11 bases between. Germline V lookup: CDR1 MNHNY, CDR2 SVGAGI (reference sequence). The DNA for the CDR3 is TGTGCCAGCAGTCCCTGGGCGCACTCCTACAATGAGCAGTTCTTC. Translation: CASSPWAHSYNEQFF.

With respect to this clonotype: One junction end does not reproduce the germline sequence, and a read error may be involved. The chain is built from TRBV4-1 and TRBJ2-7; D possibly uses TRBD1 or TRBD2 (10 bases each). Germline loops: CDR1 MGHRA, CDR2 YSYEKL. This CDR3 is 23 amino acids long. Written as DNA, the CDR3 is TGTGCCAGCAGCCGTCTACCGGGACAGGGGATACCGACAAGCGGGAGGGCCTGGGGAGAGCAGTACTTC. It specifies CASSRLPGQGIPTSGRAWGEQYF.

With regard to this clonotype: Germline is not matched at one junction end, which may reflect a read error. This chain joins TRBV12-3 or TRBV12-4 and TRBJ1-1; D is possibly TRBD1 (5 bases). The CDR3 has 13 amino acids. Written as DNA, the CDR3 is TGTACCAGTGCCACGACAGAGAACACTGAAGCTTTCTTT. Translated: CTSATTENTEAFF.

V usage is TRBV29-1 and J usage is TRBJ2-5, with TRBD1 identical over 10 bases. The junction had 13 bases not matched to a gene; V was cut back by 8 bases and J by 4 bases. Germline CDR1 SQVTM, CDR2 ANQGSEA. CDR3 length: 15 residues. The DNA for the CDR3 is TGCAGCATTAAAGCGGACAGGGGGAGAGCAGAGACCCAGTACTTC. Its protein product is CSIKADRGRAETQYF.

As regards this clonotype: Germline and junction disagree at one end, which may indicate a read error. The chain recombines TRBV4-3 with TRBJ2-4; 11 nucleotides agree with TRBD2. The CDR3 loop spans 19 amino acids. Germline-derived CDR1 and CDR2 are LGHNA and YSLEER. The CDR3 reads CTSSRRLAGGSPGENIQYF. The DNA of the CDR3 is TGCACCAGCAGCCGGCGATTAGCGGGGGGGTCCCCTGGGGAAAACATTCAGTACTTC.

V and J are TRBV20-1 and TRBJ1-2, with 7 bases fitting TRBD1. CDR1 DFQATT and CDR2 SNEGSKA come from the germline V gene (reference sequence). The junction had 8 bases not matched to a gene; V was cut back by 4 bases and J by 6 bases. The CDR3 is 13 residues long. The CDR3, as DNA: TGCAGTGCTAAAGAAGGAGGACAGGATGGCTACACCTTC. It is translated as CSAKEGGQDGYTF.

This chain joins TRBV10-3 and TRBJ2-7, with D unresolved. The V gene's germline CDR1 is ENHRY and CDR2 SYGVKD. This CDR3 spans 11 amino acids. Trimming took off 8 bases at V and 1 base at J, with 6 bases between the two ends. CDR3 coding DNA: TGTGCCATCTGGTCTTCCTACGAGCAGTACTTC. Encoded protein: CAIWSSYEQYF.

Notes on this clonotype: The final CDR3 position lacks the conserved phenylalanine or tryptophan, pointing to a likely read error. J is TRBJ1-2 and V is TRBV30, with TRBD1 matching 8 bases. Germline V lookup: CDR1 GTSNPN, CDR2 SVGIG (reference sequence). V was pared by 6 bases and J by 6 bases, with 15 bases of the junction left unmatched. CDR3 length: 15 residues. CDR3 bases: TGTGCCTGCCCCGGTTGGACAGGGTCGGTGGATGGCTACACCATC. It specifies CACPGWTGSVDGYTI.

The V and J genes are TRBV6-5 and TRBJ2-7; D possibly corresponds to TRBD2 (6 bases). V lost 9 bases to trimming and J lost 3 bases, with 27 bases between them. Per the germline V gene, CDR1 is MNHEY and CDR2 is SVGAGI. The CDR3 has 17 amino acids. CDR3 nucleotides: TGTGCCAGTAGGGAAGACGGTCTCGGGACTTACTTCTACGAGCAGTACTTC. Residues: CASREDGLGTYFYEQYF.

With respect to this clonotype: An end of the junction differs from the germline gene, which may be a read error. CDR3: CASSLAPFIEQFF. The CDR3 DNA is TGCGCCAGCAGTTTAGCCCCCTTCATTGAGCAGTTCTTC. This chain uses TRBV28 with TRBJ2-1; no definite D call. CDR3 size: 13 residues. From germline, CDR1 is MDHEN and CDR2 SYDVKM.

As for this clonotype: The junction departs from the called germline gene at one end, perhaps through a read error. This chain joins TRBV11-2 and TRBJ2-7, with 7 nucleotides matching TRBD1. This CDR3 is 15 amino acids long. CDR1 is SGHAT and CDR2 is FQNNGV in the germline V gene. CDR3 amino acids: CVSSISTGFSYEQYF. CDR3 nucleotide sequence: TGTGTCAGCAGCATATCGACAGGGTTTTCCTACGAGCAGTACTTC. Based on the CDR3 plus reference TRBV11-2 and TRBJ2-7, the full variable domain is EAGVAQSPRYKIIEKRQSVAFWCNPISGHATLYWYQQILGQGPKLLIQFQNNGVVDDSQLPKDRFSAERLKGVDSTLKIQPAKLEDSAVYLCVSSISTGFSYEQYFGPGTRLTVT.

With respect to this clonotype: A read error may produce the germline difference seen at one junction end. The chain's CDR3 is CSVDSAVGRSKTQYF. The CDR3, as DNA: TGCAGTGTTGATTCCGCGGTGGGTAGGTCGAAGACCCAGTACTTC. This sequence joins TRBV29-1 and TRBJ2-5; D call uncertain. This CDR3 region has 15 residues. Germline V gene data show CDR1 as SQVTM and CDR2 as ANQGSEA.

Note on this clonotype: The junction departs from germline at one end; a sequencing error may be responsible. The chain uses TRBV14 and TRBJ1-1; the D gene is possibly TRBD1 (6 bases). This CDR3 is 15 amino acids long. Germline V gene lookup returns CDR1 SGHDN and CDR2 FVKESK. This CDR3 reads CSSSFGGAGNTEAFF. The CDR3 region has the DNA TGTTCCAGCAGTTTCGGGGGCGCGGGGAACACTGAAGCTTTCTTT.

The chain uses TRBV28 and TRBJ2-3, with D uncertain. The length of the CDR3 is 15 residues. Germline V gives CDR1 MDHEN, CDR2 SYDVKM. V gave up 6 bases and J gave up 5 bases, with 18 bases separating them. In DNA form, the CDR3 reads TGTGCCAGCAGCTCCGGTACCGACCTGAAAGATACGCAGTATTTT. Translation gives CASSSGTDLKDTQYF.